This TCR beta chain was captured in a study of T-cell memory formation after mild COVID-19. Study-level points and caveats: CD8+ contracting clones occupied EMRA, while CD4+ ones occupied mainly CM and EM. Later expanders leaned CD4+, whereas day 15 to 85 contracting clones were balanced CD4/CD8. Second-wave clones reaching peak frequency on day 37 lacked confirmed SARS-CoV-2 specificity.

Worth noting for this clonotype: Antigen: not known.

The length of the CDR3 is 14 residues. Germline CDR1 MNHEY, CDR2 SMNVEV (reference sequence). Losses at the gene ends were 7 bases for V and 0 bases for J; bases not matched to a gene: 5. TCRdb processed the 5' RACE reads anew with MiXCR; each CDR3 protein has one entry. Here the sample spans under 200,000 distinct CDR3 sequences, about an eighth being singletons. The chain couples TRBV27 to TRBJ1-1, with 7 bases matching TRBD1. This sequence originates from a man between 18 and 35 years old who had mild COVID-19 (a few samples of this study predate the infection). Cell type and time point are not known. The sequenced sample consisted of PBMCs or a T cell subset sorted from them (not recorded which). The CDR3 DNA is TGTGCCAGCACCCCCGACAGGGTGAACACTGAAGCTTTCTTT. The encoded protein is CASTPDRVNTEAFF.